These T cell receptor beta chains were read from a single sample in a study of T cell responses to AZD1222 COVID-19 vaccine. Libraries were prepared by immunoSEQ multiplex PCR; TCRdb keeps only in-frame clonotypes and omits some of them. The table records some 150,000 clones, 85% to 95% of them present only once. The sample here was peripheral blood, taken on day 0 of AZD1222 vaccination. These receptors came from an adult in good health. Both conserved end residues are part of each CDR3. Each record gives: V gene, J gene, D gene, clone size, CDR3 DNA, CDR3 protein. The D gene is left open where the match is weak. Only part of the rows carry a size: once, few, many, or a class if the clone is expanded.

>TRBV5-6|TRBJ1-5|.|.
TGTGCCAGCAGCTTCCTCTCTGGGACAAAGAATAATCAGCCCCAGCATTTT
CASSFLSGTKNNQPQHF
>TRBV30|TRBJ1-3|.|.
TGTGCCTGGAGCCCCGGGAGCTCTGGAAACACCATATATTTT
CAWSPGSSGNTIYF
>TRBV7-2|TRBJ1-3|.|once
TGTGCCAGCAGCCCCAGGGGTGCCCTCTCTGGAAACACCATATATTTT
CASSPRGALSGNTIYF
>TRBV15|TRBJ1-2|.|.
TGTGCCACCAGTCTGGACCCCTATTACTATGGCTACACCTTC
CATSLDPYYYGYTF
>TRBV7-2|TRBJ2-1|TRBD2|.
TGTGCCAGCAGCTTACCGACTAGCGCCAATGAGCAGTTCTTC
CASSLPTSANEQFF
>TRBV6-5|TRBJ1-2|.|.
TGTGCCAGCAGGGACAGAAACTATGGCTACACCTTC
CASRDRNYGYTF
>TRBV19|TRBJ1-4|.|.
TGTGCCAGTAGTATTAACAGGATCCCGGATGAAAAACTGTTTTTT
CASSINRIPDEKLFF
>TRBV18|TRBJ2-7|.|.
TGTGCCAGCTCACCACAACAACAGTTCGCCTTGGAGCAGTACTTC
CASSPQQQFALEQYF
>TRBV11-2|TRBJ2-5|.|.
TGTGCCAGCAGCCGCCCGAGGCTGCAAGAGACCCAGTACTTC
CASSRPRLQETQYF
>TRBV30|TRBJ1-2|.|.
TGTGCCTGGAGTGGGGGGCAGGGGCTCTATGGCTACACCTTC
CAWSGGQGLYGYTF